This T cell receptor (beta chain) was sequenced during a study of T cell clonality in common variable immunodeficiency. This clone has at least ten counts. The antigen remains unidentified. The read ends 3 residues shy of where the CDR3 ends; the end is completed using the germline J gene. Study results and caveats: The cause of increased CVID clonality remains unclear without subpopulation sequencing. Fewer deletions and N-nucleotide insertions were reportedly seen in common variable immunodeficiency TCR beta sequences. Compared with controls, CVID subjects had fewer shared TCRbeta clones.

The CDR3 runs 16 residues. V was trimmed by 4 bases and J by 7 bases, leaving 20 bases between them. The germline V gene has CDR1 GTSNPN and CDR2 SVGIG (reference sequence). TCRdb's table, derived via immunoSEQ multiplex PCR, lists solely in-frame clones and lacks some. The profile covers about 40,000 clones, none occurring a single time. Sequencing was performed on peripheral blood mononuclear cells. The gene calls are TRBV30 and TRBJ1-6; perhaps TRBD1 as D (5 bases). The sequence was obtained from a person between 18 and 69 years old in good health. The covered CDR3 bases are TGTGCCTGGAACCCTCGGAGGGGCAAAATGAATTCACCC. Encoded protein: CAWNPRRGKMNSP. The complete CDR3 sequence is CAWNPRRGKMNSPLHF.